This entry features one T cell receptor (beta chain) sequence. From germline, CDR1 is LNHDA and CDR2 SQIVND (reference sequence). The CDR3 covers 13 residues. V gave up 7 bases and J gave up 4 bases, with 13 bases separating them. Up to about 2 ug genomic DNA was used for TCRB CDR3 amplification. Using immunoSEQ multiplex PCR, the repertoire was profiled, and TCRdb retains in-frame clones only, with some absent. The profile shows more than 20,000 clones, around 92% of them singletons. These data originate in a study of glioma-infiltrating T cells after dendritic cell vaccination. Time point meaning: after dendritic cell vaccination, including at tumor progression/relapse.

Sequencing was performed on blood, taken after dendritic cell vaccination. This TCR was sampled from a human donor with glioblastoma. V and J are TRBV19 and TRBJ1-1; D not certain. The CDR3 coding sequence is TGTGCCAGTACCCCGCAGGTGGGCACTGAAGCTTTCTTT. It is translated as CASTPQVGTEAFF.